The clone carrying this T cell receptor beta chain appeared a few times. Its antigen remains unidentified. The record originates from a study of CD8 T cells in ankylosing spondylitis. Study-wide results and caveats: The study identified a TCR beta motif of eight highly homologous variants that appeared characteristic of ankylosing spondylitis blood. Disease-linked clones reportedly concentrated significantly in matched ankylosing spondylitis synovial fluid.

Per germline, CDR1 LGHNA and CDR2 YNFKEQ. Trimming removed 3 bases at V and 5 bases at J, with 11 bases between. There are 14 residues in the CDR3. Each CDR3 protein gets one entry after TCRdb re-called the 5' RACE reads with MiXCR. The table has about 360,000 distinct CDR3 sequences, 20% to 25% seen once. The rearrangement uses TRBV4-2 and TRBJ2-1, with D unresolved. Sequencing was done on a sample of blood, either unsorted or a sorted T cell fraction (not recorded which). This receptor was obtained from a male donor with ankylosing spondylitis or in good health (not recorded which). CDR3 bases: TGTGCCAGCAGCCACGAACTCATGGACAATGAGCAGTTCTTC. The encoded protein is CASSHELMDNEQFF.